This TCR beta chain was sequenced for a study of shared clonotypes between healthy human individuals. The naive CD8 fraction comprised CD45RO-negative cells positively selected for CCR7 and excluded terminally differentiated effector memory CD45RA+ cells. The V end was cut by 7 bases, the J end by 1 base, with 12 bases between. The CDR3 spans 14 residues. Germline V gene lookup returns CDR1 SEHNR and CDR2 FQNEAQ (reference sequence). TCRdb's copy holds only in-frame clones and misses some; the assay was immunoSEQ multiplex PCR. The sample has about 700,000 clones, about 90% seen once. The receptor was derived from a man between 25 and 39 years old in good health. The specimen sequenced was naive CD8+ T cells sorted from blood. The V and J genes are TRBV7-9 and TRBJ2-3; D gene uncertain. This chain's CDR3 is CASTPSRGTDTQYF. The CDR3 DNA follows: TGTGCCAGCACCCCCAGCCGGGGCACAGATACGCAGTATTTT.